The TCR beta chain under discussion was sequenced for a study of blood T cell repertoires in COVID-19. Study-wide context: PBMCs, B-cell-depleted T cells, or T cells provided the cDNA or gDNA that made up the material.

Assay used: immunoSEQ multiplex PCR; TCRdb lists only in-frame clones, some missing. This sample yields approximately 240,000 clones, of which roughly nine tenths are seen a single time; roughly 12% belongs to the top ten. This clone was counted only a few times. V was clipped by 3 bases and J by 6 bases, with 12 bases between them. From germline, CDR1 is MNHEY and CDR2 SVGEGT. The CDR3 is 14 amino acids. The chain has TRBV6-2 or TRBV6-3 and TRBJ1-5, with D perhaps TRBD1 (5 bases). The TCR originated in a woman aged 18-30 years who had recovered from COVID-19. Sequenced sample: peripheral blood. Here the CDR3 reads CASSYAGGSQPQHF. CDR3 sequence (DNA): TGTGCCAGCAGTTATGCCGGGGGAAGTCAGCCCCAGCATTTT.